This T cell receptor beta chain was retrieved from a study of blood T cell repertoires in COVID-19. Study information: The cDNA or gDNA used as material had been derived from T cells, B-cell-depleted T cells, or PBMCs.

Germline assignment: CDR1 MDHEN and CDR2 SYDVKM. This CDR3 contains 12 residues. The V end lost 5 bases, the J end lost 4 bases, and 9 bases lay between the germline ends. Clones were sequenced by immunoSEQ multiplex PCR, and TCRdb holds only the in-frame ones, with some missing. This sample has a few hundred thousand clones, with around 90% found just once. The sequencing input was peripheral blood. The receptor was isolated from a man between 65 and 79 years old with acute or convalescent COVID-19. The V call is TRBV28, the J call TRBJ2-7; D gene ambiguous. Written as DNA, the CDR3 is TGTGCCAGCAGTCCCCTTGAGTACGAGCAGTACTTC. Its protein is CASSPLEYEQYF.